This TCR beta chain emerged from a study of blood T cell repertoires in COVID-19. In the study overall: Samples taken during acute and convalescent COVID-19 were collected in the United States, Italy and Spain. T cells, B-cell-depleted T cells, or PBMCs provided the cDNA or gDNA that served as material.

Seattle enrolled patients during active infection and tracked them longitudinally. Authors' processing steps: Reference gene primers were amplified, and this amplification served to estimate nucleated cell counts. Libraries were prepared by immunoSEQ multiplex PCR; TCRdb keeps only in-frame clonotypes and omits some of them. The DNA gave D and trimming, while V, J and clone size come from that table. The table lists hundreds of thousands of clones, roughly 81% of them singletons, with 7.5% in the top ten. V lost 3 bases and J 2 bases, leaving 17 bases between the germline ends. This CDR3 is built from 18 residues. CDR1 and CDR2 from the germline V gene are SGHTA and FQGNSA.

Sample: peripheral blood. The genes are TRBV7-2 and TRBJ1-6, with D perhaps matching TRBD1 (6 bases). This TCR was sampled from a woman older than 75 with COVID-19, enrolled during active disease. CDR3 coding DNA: TGTGCCAGCAGCTTCACTCACAGGGCGCGCGCCTATAATTCACCCCTCCACTTT. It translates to CASSFTHRARAYNSPLHF.